The source of this TCR beta chain is a study of T cells in narcolepsy. Study-level background: Patients with NT1 or NT2 and healthy control donors were enrolled.

V was cut by 4 bases and J by 7 bases, with 17 bases left in between. This CDR3 is 14 amino acids long. CDR1 and CDR2 from the germline V gene are SGHKS and YYEKEE (reference sequence). Using immunoSEQ multiplex PCR, the repertoire was profiled, and TCRdb retains in-frame clones only, with some absent. The sample holds 25,000 to 30,000 clones, 70% to 80% seen once. Overall study findings and caveats: Some memory CD4+ repertoires had no autoreactive clone sequences. Reportedly, autoreactive clonotypes were serially detected in patients' blood but not controls'. Same-patient CSF and blood CD4+ T cell clonotypes included HCRT-specific and TRIB2-specific autoreactive ones.

Notes on this clone: Antigen specificity is unknown.

The clonotype comes from a human donor in good health. The chain couples TRBV5-5 to TRBJ1-1; possible D gene TRBD1, 5 bases. Sequencing input: memory (CD45RA-) CD4+ T cells from blood. The CDR3 protein is CASSQTGTFDEAFF. Here the CDR3 DNA reads TGTGCCAGCAGCCAAACTGGGACGTTTGATGAAGCTTTCTTT.